This TCR beta chain stems from a study of cytomegalovirus exposure and HLA in healthy donors. The overall study: Genetic ancestry analysis placed about 76% of the 300 to 400 donors that were genotyped in the Caucasian-associated cluster. Broader study findings: Roughly uniform sequencing depth across donors was assumed, possibly incorrectly.

This PCR relied on a set of 60 Vbeta primers and 13 Jbeta primers. The data were produced by immunoSEQ multiplex PCR, yet TCRdb's version contains in-frame clones alone and is incomplete. The sample lists 150,000 to 200,000 clones, around 80% occurring once. The V gene's germline CDR1 is SNHLY and CDR2 FYNNEI. V was shortened by 1 base and J by 8 bases, with 17 bases between the two germline ends. The CDR3 runs 15 residues. Notes on this clone: What it binds is not known.

The material sequenced was PBMCs. This sequence originates from a man aged 35 to 55 in good health and CMV-seronegative. This sequence joins TRBV2 and TRBJ1-2, with TRBD1 as a possible D gene (6 bases). CDR3 nucleotides: TGTGCCAGCAGTGAAGACCGGGGGGCTCTCTCGGGCTACACCTTC. Translated: CASSEDRGALSGYTF.